This is a list of T cell receptor beta chains from one sample in a study of T cells in localized non-small cell lung cancer. The protocol was immunoSEQ multiplex PCR, while the TCRdb copy is restricted to in-frame clones and leaves out a portion. The table lists about 59,000 clones, around nine tenths of them singletons. Specimen: peripheral blood, collected before any cancer treatment. These receptors all stem from a man between 40 and 70 years old with stage I squamous cell lung carcinoma. CDR3s include the opening cysteine and the closing phenylalanine or tryptophan. The D gene is left open where the match is weak. Some rows mark clone size as missing; the rest say once, few, many or name a class of expanded clone.

d_call j_call clone_size v_call cdr3_nt cdr3_aa
TRBD2 TRBJ2-7 - TRBV19 TGTGCCAGTAGTACAAGCGGGACTTACTCCTACGAGCAGTACTTC CASSTSGTYSYEQYF
TRBD1 TRBJ2-3 - TRBV12-5 TGTGCTAGTGGCCCCGGGACAGCTAGCACAGATACGCAGTATTTT CASGPGTASTDTQYF
- TRBJ1-2 - TRBV7-8 TGTGCCAGCAGCTTCTCACAGTCTAACTATGGCTACACCTTC CASSFSQSNYGYTF
- TRBJ2-1 once TRBV14 TGTGCCAGCAGCCAAGAGGCGGGACTCGGGAATGAGCAGTTCTTC CASSQEAGLGNEQFF
- TRBJ2-7 - TRBV28 TGTGCCAGCAGTTCCCTGGAGAGAATAGGTGGCGACGAGCAGTACTTC CASSSLERIGGDEQYF
TRBD1 TRBJ2-1 - TRBV30 TGTGCCTGGAGCGCTGACAGGGGAGCGGATGAGCAGTTCTTC CAWSADRGADEQFF
- TRBJ2-2 - TRBV10-1 TGCGCCAACTCGAACTGGAGACTAGAAGGAGCCGGGGAGCTGTTTTTT CANSNWRLEGAGELFF
- TRBJ1-2 - TRBV18 TGTGCCAGCTCACCCGACAGAAACTATGGCTACACCTTC CASSPDRNYGYTF
TRBD2 TRBJ2-1 - TRBV29-1 TGCAGCGGGACTAGCGGGGGAGGTTATGAGCAGTTCTTC CSGTSGGGYEQFF
TRBD1 TRBJ1-3 - TRBV10-3 TGTGCCATCAGCCAAGGGACAGTTGGAAACACCATATATTTT CAISQGTVGNTIYF
TRBD1 TRBJ2-3 - TRBV7-3 TGTGCCAGCAGCTCCAGGGGGCAAGCAGATACGCAGTATTTT CASSSRGQADTQYF
- TRBJ2-3 - TRBV5-4 TGTGCCAGCAGCTTTGGGCGGAACACAGATACGCAGTATTTT CASSFGRNTDTQYF
- TRBJ1-3 few TRBV6-6 TGTGCCAGCACCGCTACACCCTCTGGAAACACCATATATTTT CASTATPSGNTIYF
TRBD2 TRBJ2-7 - TRBV28 TGTGCCAGCAGTCACCCCCGGAGGCGGGAGGTCTCCTACGAGCAGTACTTC CASSHPRRREVSYEQYF
- TRBJ1-4 few TRBV29-1 TGCAGCGTTAGAAGGGGCCGAGAGGAAAAACTGTTTTTT CSVRRGREEKLFF
- TRBJ1-5 few TRBV6-1 TGTGCCAGCAGGGGGAGGGGAGGGAATCAGCCCCAGCATTTT CASRGRGGNQPQHF
TRBD2 TRBJ2-2 - TRBV4-3 TGCGCCAGCAGCCAAGATCGGGTGGGAGGGTTGACCGGGGAGCTGTTTTTT CASSQDRVGGLTGELFF
TRBD1 TRBJ1-3 few TRBV5-4 TGTGCCAGCAGCTTAGGGGGGACAGTCGACTCTGGAAACACCATATATTTT CASSLGGTVDSGNTIYF
TRBD2 TRBJ2-7 once TRBV5-4 TGTGCCAGCAGCTTAGCGGGAGCGGGTGGGAGTTCCTACGAGCAGTACTTC CASSLAGAGGSSYEQYF
- TRBJ2-6 - TRBV30 TGTGCCTGGAGTCGCTATACATGGACGAGCTCTGGGGCCAACGTCCTGACTTTC CAWSRYTWTSSGANVLTF
- TRBJ1-5 once TRBV6-5 TGTGCCAGCAGCTGGGGGGCTTATCAGCCCCAGCATTTT CASSWGAYQPQHF
- TRBJ1-4 - TRBV4-2 TGTGCCAGCAGCCGAATAAATGAAAAACTGTTTTTT CASSRINEKLFF
- TRBJ2-5 - TRBV9 TGTGCCAGCACACCCCGGCCCGAGACCCAGTACTTC CASTPRPETQYF
- TRBJ2-7 - TRBV6-1 TGTGCCAGCAGTGACTACTACGAGCAGTACTTC CASSDYYEQYF
TRBD2 TRBJ2-1 - TRBV5-1 TGCGCCAGCAGCCCCGGGACTAGCGACGATGAGCAGTTCTTC CASSPGTSDDEQFF
TRBD2 TRBJ2-3 - TRBV4-3 TGCGCCAGCAGCCAGCTAGCGGGATACACAGATACGCAGTATTTT CASSQLAGYTDTQYF
- TRBJ2-1 - TRBV9 TGTGCCAGCAGCGCCCTCGGACTACCCGGGAGTGATGAGCAGTTCTTC CASSALGLPGSDEQFF
TRBD2 TRBJ2-1 - TRBV9 TGTGCCAGCAGCCCGACTAGCGGGAGTAATGAGCAGTTCTTC CASSPTSGSNEQFF
- TRBJ2-7 - TRBV7-8 TGTGCCAGCAGCTTGTCAAGTTACGAGCAGTACTTC CASSLSSYEQYF
TRBD2 TRBJ2-1 - TRBV5-1 TGCGCCAGCAGCTTGATAGGTGCGGGAGAGGGCGATGAGCAGTTCTTC CASSLIGAGEGDEQFF
TRBD2 TRBJ2-7 - TRBV7-8 TGTGCCAGCACCCCCCCTCTGCGGCTAGCGGGAGGAGGGCAAGGGGAGCAGTACTTC CASTPPLRLAGGGQGEQYF
- TRBJ2-2 - TRBV6-5 TGTGCCAGCAGTCCCGGCCCCGCGGCCAGGGAGCTGTTTTTT CASSPGPAARELFF
- TRBJ1-4 - TRBV25-1 TGTGCCAGCAAGTCCAGGGAGAGGGAAAAACTGTTTTTT CASKSREREKLFF
TRBD2 TRBJ2-5 - TRBV9 TGTGCCAGCAGCGTCACCTCTAGCGGGTCTTACCAAGAGACCCAGTACTTC CASSVTSSGSYQETQYF
- TRBJ2-1 once TRBV5-1 TGCGCCAGCAGCTTGCTGGAGTACAATGAGCAGTTCTTC CASSLLEYNEQFF
- TRBJ2-2 - TRBV19 TGTGCCAGTAGTATTGGGGGTCTCCCCGGGGAGCTGTTTTTT CASSIGGLPGELFF
- TRBJ2-7 - TRBV21-1 TGTGCCAGCAGCCAGACTCCAGGGGGAGAGCAGTACTTC CASSQTPGGEQYF
TRBD1 TRBJ2-1 - TRBV5-1 TGCGCCAGCAGCTTACCACAGGGGATCTCCTACAATGAGCAGTTCTTC CASSLPQGISYNEQFF
- TRBJ2-7 - TRBV21-1 TGTGCCAGCAGCCCAACAGATTCAGCGGGGACCTACGAGCAGTACTTC CASSPTDSAGTYEQYF
- TRBJ2-2 - TRBV7-3 TGTGCCAGCAGCCAAGGGTGGGGCTCGGGATGGTCGGGGGAGCTGTTTTTT CASSQGWGSGWSGELFF